The TCR beta chain under discussion was sequenced for a study of T cell repertoires in cytomegalovirus infection. Turning to the study itself: Public TCR beta signatures marked donors with CMV infection and the matching HLA. Study-wide results and caveats: Individuals carrying CMV plus the relevant HLA were identified by cumulative frequency of public TCR beta families. HLA-C-restricted TCR beta clonotypes specific for CMV led the ex vivo response.

The CDR3 is 15 amino acids. Trimming removed 1 base at V and 7 bases at J, with 17 bases between. Germline-derived CDR1 and CDR2 are MGHRA and YSYEKL. Comment on this clonotype: Its target is unknown.

TCRdb used MiXCR to reprocess the reads, holding one entry per CDR3 protein. The sample carries roughly 250,000 distinct CDR3 sequences, approximately 13% recorded once. The rearrangement uses TRBV4-1 and TRBJ2-7, with D perhaps TRBD1 (6 bases). Sequenced: PBMCs. The receptor comes from a human donor in good health (CMV status not recorded). Some clones in this sample may be carry-over from other donors' samples. CDR3 coding DNA: TGCGCCAGCAGCCAAGCCGACCGGGACACTGGAGAGCAGTACTTC. It is translated as CASSQADRDTGEQYF.